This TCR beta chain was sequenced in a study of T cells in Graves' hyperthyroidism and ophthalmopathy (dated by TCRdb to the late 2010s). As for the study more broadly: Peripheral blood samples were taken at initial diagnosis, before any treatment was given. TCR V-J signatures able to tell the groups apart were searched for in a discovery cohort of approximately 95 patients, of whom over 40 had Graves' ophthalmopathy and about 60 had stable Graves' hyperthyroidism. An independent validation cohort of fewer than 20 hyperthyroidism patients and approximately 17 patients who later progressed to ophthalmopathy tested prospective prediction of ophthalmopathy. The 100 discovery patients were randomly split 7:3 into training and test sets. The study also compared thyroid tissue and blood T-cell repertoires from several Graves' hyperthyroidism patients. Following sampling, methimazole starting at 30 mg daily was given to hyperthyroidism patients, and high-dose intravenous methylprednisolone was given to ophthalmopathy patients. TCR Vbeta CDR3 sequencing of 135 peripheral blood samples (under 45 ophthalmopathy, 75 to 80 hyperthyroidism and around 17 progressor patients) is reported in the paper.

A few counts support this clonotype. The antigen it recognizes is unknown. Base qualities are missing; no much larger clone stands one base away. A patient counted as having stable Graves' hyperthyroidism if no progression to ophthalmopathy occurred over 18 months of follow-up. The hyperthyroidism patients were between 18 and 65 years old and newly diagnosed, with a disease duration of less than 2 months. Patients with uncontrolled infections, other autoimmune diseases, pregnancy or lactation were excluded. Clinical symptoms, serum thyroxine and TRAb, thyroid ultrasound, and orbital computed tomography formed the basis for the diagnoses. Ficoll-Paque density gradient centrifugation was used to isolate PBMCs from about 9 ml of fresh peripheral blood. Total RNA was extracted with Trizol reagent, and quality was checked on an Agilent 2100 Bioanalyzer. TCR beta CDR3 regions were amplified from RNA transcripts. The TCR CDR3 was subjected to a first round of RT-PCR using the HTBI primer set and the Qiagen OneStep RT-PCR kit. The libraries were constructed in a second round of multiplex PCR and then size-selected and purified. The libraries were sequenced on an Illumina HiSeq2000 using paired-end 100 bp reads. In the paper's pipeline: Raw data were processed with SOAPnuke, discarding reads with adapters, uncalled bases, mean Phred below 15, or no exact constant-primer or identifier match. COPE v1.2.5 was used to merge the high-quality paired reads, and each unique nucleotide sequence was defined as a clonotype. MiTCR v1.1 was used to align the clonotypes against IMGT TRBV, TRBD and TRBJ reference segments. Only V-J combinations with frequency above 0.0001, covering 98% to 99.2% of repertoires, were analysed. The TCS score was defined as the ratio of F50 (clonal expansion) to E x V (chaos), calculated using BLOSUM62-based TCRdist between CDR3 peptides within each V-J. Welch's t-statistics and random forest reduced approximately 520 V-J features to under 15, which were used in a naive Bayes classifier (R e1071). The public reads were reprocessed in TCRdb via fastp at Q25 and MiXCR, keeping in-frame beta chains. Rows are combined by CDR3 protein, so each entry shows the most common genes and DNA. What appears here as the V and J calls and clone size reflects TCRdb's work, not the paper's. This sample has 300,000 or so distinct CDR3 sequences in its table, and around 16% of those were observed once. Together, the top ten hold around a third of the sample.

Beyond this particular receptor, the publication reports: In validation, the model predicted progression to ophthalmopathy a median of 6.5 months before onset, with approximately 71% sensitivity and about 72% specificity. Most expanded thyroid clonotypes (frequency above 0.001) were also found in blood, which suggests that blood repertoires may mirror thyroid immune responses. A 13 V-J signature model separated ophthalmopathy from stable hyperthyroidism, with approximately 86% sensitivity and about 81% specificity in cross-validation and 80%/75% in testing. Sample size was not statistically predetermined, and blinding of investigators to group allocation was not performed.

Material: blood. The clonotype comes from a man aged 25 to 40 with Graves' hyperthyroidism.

The CDR3 corresponds to CASSVEGRSRGGLFF. In nucleotides, the sequence is TGTGCCAGCAGCGTGGAAGGCCGTAGCAGAGGTGGGCTGTTTTTT. Rearrangement joined TRBV9 to TRBJ2-2; no D segment can be confidently identified. The CDR3 runs 15 residues from the cysteine to the phenylalanine. The sequence is cut down to CDR3 DNA, 45 bases in frame from base 1. Taken from the germline V gene, the CDR1 and CDR2 loops are SGDLS and YYNGEE. V is reduced by 2 bases and J by 13 bases, leaving a spacing of 21 bases between them.